The clone carrying this T cell receptor (beta chain) appeared once. The sample belongs to a study of blood T cell repertoires in COVID-19. In the study overall: PBMCs, B-cell-depleted T cells, or T cells provided the cDNA or gDNA that made up the material.

V gave up 4 bases and J gave up 1 base; unmatched junction bases: 5. CDR3 length: 15 residues. From germline, CDR1 is MGHRA and CDR2 YSYEKL. In the original workflow: Reference gene primer amplification yielded estimated nucleated cell counts. Sequencing used immunoSEQ multiplex PCR; TCRdb keeps in-frame clones, though not all of them. V, J and clone size were drawn from that table, and D and trimming were deduced from the DNA. The repertoire holds some 200,000 clones, around 87% seen once, with nearly 2.5% in the top ten. The TCR originated in a man aged 40-55 years with active or convalescent COVID-19. The chain combines TRBV4-1 with TRBJ1-1; 8 bases are shared with TRBD1. The sequenced material came from peripheral blood. This chain's CDR3 is CASSPVGQGNTEAFF. CDR3 nucleotide sequence: TGCGCCAGCAGCCCTGTAGGACAGGGGAACACTGAAGCTTTCTTT.